The next 19 T cell receptor beta chains were all read from a single sample in a study of human T cells and chemical hapten exposure (dated by TCRdb to the early 2020s). The time point label of this sample denotes: patch test 2, 6 weeks after DPC sensitization. This sample's treatment or condition label indicates: therapeutic diphenylcyclopropenone sensitization with weekly scalp DPC. The protocol used for the library was RACE. These reads were obtained on a NextSeq 500. TCRdb cleaned the public reads at Q25 with fastp, built clones with MiXCR and kept in-frame beta chains. One record per CDR3 amino acid sequence lists the most common genes and DNA. Here the sample has about 100,000 distinct CDR3 sequences; around 10% occur a single time. The ten most abundant clones make up 2.5% to 4% of the sample. This material consisted of whole blood, taken in connection with sensitization to the hapten diphenylcyclopropenone (DPC). All receptors come from a woman in her forties with alopecia areata. Some clones in this sample may be carry-over from other donors' samples.

This clonotype has just a few counts. The rearrangement joins TRBV9 to TRBJ1-1; 9 nucleotides line up with TRBD1. The germline V gene encodes CDR1 SGDLS and CDR2 YYNGEE. V lost 4 bases to trimming and J lost 0 bases; unmatched junction nucleotides: 10. This CDR3 spans 17 amino acids. CDR3: CASSPRTGDYMNTEAFF. The CDR3 DNA is TGTGCCAGCAGCCCACGGACAGGGGATTACATGAACACTGAAGCTTTCTTT.

The CDR3 protein is CASSPQRVNTEAFF. CDR3 nucleotides: TGTGCCAGCAGCCCGCAGAGGGTGAACACTGAAGCTTTCTTT. This rearrangement joins TRBV7-9 to TRBJ1-1, with no clear D. CDR3 length equals 14 residues. Germline-derived CDR1 and CDR2 are SEHNR and FQNEAQ (reference sequence). Trimming shortened V by 5 bases and J by 0 bases, and 10 bases separated the two germline ends.

About this clonotype itself: A clone one base away is much larger, so this may be a read error. The chain has TRBV28 and TRBJ1-6, with D perhaps matching TRBD1 (6 bases). The CDR3 is 14 amino acids. V lost 7 bases, J lost 11 bases, and 18 bases lay in between. Germline lookup yields CDR1 MDHEN and CDR2 SYDVKM. CDR3 protein: CASIRGGAGAPLHF. The CDR3 region has the DNA TGTGCCAGCATCCGAGGTGGGGCAGGGGCACCCCTCCACTTT.

In this sample, this clonotype turned up many times. CDR3 in amino acids: CASSYQYRGGYQETQYF. CDR3 sequence (DNA): TGTGCCAGCAGTTACCAATACAGGGGGGGGTACCAAGAGACCCAGTACTTC. The chain has TRBV6-5 and TRBJ2-5; TRBD1 is a possible D gene (8 bases). Germline loops: CDR1 MNHEY, CDR2 SVGAGI. The CDR3 has 17 amino acids. Trimming took 2 bases from V and 0 from J, leaving 16 bases between them.

In its sample, this clonotype was seen a few times. V and J are TRBV20-1 and TRBJ1-1, with D maybe TRBD1 (6 bases). The germline gives CDR1 DFQATT, CDR2 SNEGSKA (reference sequence). The CDR3 consists of 15 residues. The V end was cut by 3 bases, the J end by 0 bases, with 14 bases between. CDR3 in DNA: TGCAGTGCTAGGACCCCCGGACAGCTGAACACTGAAGCTTTCTTT. The encoded protein is CSARTPGQLNTEAFF.

J is TRBJ1-1 and V is TRBV19; 8 bases align to TRBD1. The germline V gene has CDR1 LNHDA and CDR2 SQIVND (reference sequence). V trimming: 1 base; J trimming: 10 bases; junction bases outside the gene matches: 8. The CDR3 loop spans 14 amino acids. CDR3 residues: CASSIARGTGRAFF. The CDR3 region has the DNA TGTGCCAGTAGTATAGCCAGAGGGACAGGTCGAGCTTTCTTT.

Many counts were recorded for this clonotype. This chain links TRBV28 with TRBJ1-1; D call uncertain. The germline V gene has CDR1 MDHEN and CDR2 SYDVKM. This CDR3 has 14 residues. The V and J ends lost 2 bases and 4 bases respectively, with 11 bases between them. The CDR3 nucleotides read TGTGCCAGCAGTTTAAGAGAATTTGGCACTGAAGCTTTCTTT. Translation: CASSLREFGTEAFF. The whole variable domain, remainder taken from reference TRBV28 and TRBJ1-1, is DVKVTQSSRYLVKRTGEKVFLECVQDMDHENMFWYRQDPGLGLRLIYFSYDVKMKEKGDIPEGYSVSREKKERFSLILESASTNQTSMYLCASSLREFGTEAFFGQGTRLTVV.

The chain links TRBV7-2 to TRBJ2-5; D not certain. Per germline, CDR1 SGHTA and CDR2 FQGNSA. Between the trimmed V and J ends, which lost 2 bases and 5 bases, there was a span of 6 bases. The CDR3 is 12 amino acids. Here the CDR3 DNA reads TGTGCCAGCAGCTTAATGGAGGAGACCCAGTACTTC. This encodes CASSLMEETQYF.

CDR3 nucleotide sequence: TGTGCCAGCAGTCTCACGGGGCAGTATAATTCACCCCTCCACTTT. Translating it yields CASSLTGQYNSPLHF. V usage is TRBV12-3 or TRBV12-4 and J usage is TRBJ1-6, with a tentative D call TRBD1 (5 bases). The CDR3 contains 15 residues. Between the trimmed V and J ends, which lost 5 bases and 4 bases, there was a span of 12 bases.

The chain uses TRBV12-3 or TRBV12-4 and TRBJ1-1; D not certain. The CDR3 is 13 amino acids. The V and J ends lost 5 bases and 4 bases respectively, with 11 bases between them. In DNA form, the CDR3 reads TGTGCCAGCAGTGGGCAGCCGGGCACTGAAGCTTTCTTT. Translation: CASSGQPGTEAFF.

The V and J genes are TRBV20-1 and TRBJ2-3, with D uncertain. There are 15 residues in the CDR3. CDR1 and CDR2 (germline): DFQATT, SNEGSKA (reference sequence). The V end lost 1 base, the J end lost 1 base, and 12 bases lay between the germline ends. CDR3 loop: CSARGAQGRTDTQYF. The CDR3 bases are TGCAGTGCTAGAGGGGCCCAAGGCCGCACAGATACGCAGTATTTT.

The chain has TRBV29-1 and TRBJ1-2, with D perhaps TRBD1 (5 bases). CDR1 and CDR2 from the germline V gene are SQVTM and ANQGSEA. The CDR3 contains 11 residues. V dropped 7 bases and J dropped 5 bases, with 11 bases sitting between them. In DNA, the CDR3 is TGCAGCGCTGGGACGGATTATGGCTACACCTTC. It yields the protein CSAGTDYGYTF.

This clonotype occurred many times. This chain links TRBV21-1 with TRBJ2-3; the table's TRBD1 call for D was not verified on the DNA. TRBV21-1 is reported as a pseudogene. This CDR3 has 17 residues. The CDR3 DNA reads TGTGCCAGCAGCAAATTCAGGGTCGGCCCCAGAGGAGATACGCAGTATTTT. It yields the protein CASSKFRVGPRGDTQYF.

CDR3 bases: TGCAGTGCTAGCGGGGGATCCCTCGTGAGGACCTACGAGCAGTACTTC. The encoded protein is CSASGGSLVRTYEQYF. This chain connects TRBV20-1 to TRBJ2-7, with a tentative D call TRBD2 (6 bases). This CDR3 is 16 amino acids long. The V and J ends lost 3 bases and 2 bases respectively, with 20 bases between them. CDR1 is DFQATT and CDR2 is SNEGSKA in the germline V gene (reference sequence).

This clonotype showed up many times. J is TRBJ1-1 and V is TRBV29-1; tentatively, D is TRBD1 (6 bases). CDR1 is SQVTM and CDR2 is ANQGSEA in the germline V gene. There are 14 residues in the CDR3. The CDR3 here is CTGGLRKVDTEAFF. CDR3 coding DNA: TGCACCGGGGGGCTTCGGAAGGTAGACACTGAAGCTTTCTTT.

This clonotype was recorded many times. The chain combines TRBV18 with TRBJ1-1, with D perhaps matching TRBD1 (6 bases). Germline CDR1 KGHSH, CDR2 LQKENI. Trimming removed 3 bases from V and 8 bases from J, with 19 bases in between. The CDR3 spans 15 residues. The CDR3 DNA reads as TGTGCCAGCTCACCCGCGGGGACAACTCCACCCGAAGCTTTCTTT. This translates into CASSPAGTTPPEAFF. The full variable domain, completed using reference TRBV18 and TRBJ1-1, is NAGVMQNPRHLVRRRGQEARLRCSPMKGHSHVYWYRQLPEEGLKFMVYLQKENIIDESGMPKERFSAEFPKEGPSILRIQQVVRGDSAAYFCASSPAGTTPPEAFFGQGTRLTVV.

V and J are TRBV12-3 or TRBV12-4 and TRBJ2-1; the match to TRBD1 covers 9 bases. V was clipped by 8 bases and J by 7 bases; unmatched bases: 6. The CDR3 totals 13 residues. The CDR3 protein is CASGGDRANEQFF. The CDR3 bases are TGTGCCAGCGGGGGGGACAGGGCGAATGAGCAGTTCTTC.

There are many counts of this clonotype. The DNA of the CDR3 is TGTGCCAGCAGCCCAACAGGAGGGGTCGAGCAGTACTTC. This gives the protein CASSPTGGVEQYF. The V and J genes are TRBV11-2 and TRBJ2-7; D is possibly TRBD2 (6 bases). CDR3 length: 13 amino acids. Germline CDR1 and CDR2: SGHAT and FQNNGV. V dropped 5 bases and J dropped 6 bases, with 14 bases sitting between them.

This clonotype came up many times. The V and J genes are TRBV11-2 and TRBJ2-4; 8 bases line up with TRBD2. V was pared by 0 bases and J by 7 bases, with 5 bases of the junction left unmatched. CDR3 length: 15 amino acids. Looked up from germline, CDR1 is SGHAT and CDR2 is FQNNGV. The DNA for the CDR3 is TGTGCCAGCAGCTTAGAGGGACTAGTTTCGAACATTCAGTACTTC. This encodes CASSLEGLVSNIQYF.